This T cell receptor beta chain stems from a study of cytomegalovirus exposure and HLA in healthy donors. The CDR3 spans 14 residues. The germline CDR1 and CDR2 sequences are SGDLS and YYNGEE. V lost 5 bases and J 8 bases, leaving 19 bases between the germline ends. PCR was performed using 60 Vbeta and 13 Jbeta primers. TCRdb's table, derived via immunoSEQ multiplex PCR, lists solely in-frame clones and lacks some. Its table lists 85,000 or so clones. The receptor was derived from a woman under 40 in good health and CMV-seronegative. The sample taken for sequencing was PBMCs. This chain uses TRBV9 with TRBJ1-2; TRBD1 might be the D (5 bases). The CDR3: CASRLRRGMKGYTF. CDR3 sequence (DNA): TGTGCCAGCAGACTAAGGCGGGGGATGAAGGGCTACACCTTC.